Described below is a single TCR beta chain sequence and its context. The data were obtained in a study of blood T cell repertoires in COVID-19. About the research overall: COVID-19 samples collected from the United States, Italy and Spain covered acute and convalescent phases. The analysed material was cDNA or gDNA that came from T cells, B-cell-depleted T cells, or PBMCs.

Libraries were prepared by immunoSEQ multiplex PCR; TCRdb keeps only in-frame clonotypes and omits some of them. The table records about 120,000 clones, about nine tenths of them present only once. Material for sequencing was peripheral blood. This TCR derives from a man aged 50 to 59 with acute or convalescent COVID-19.

The CDR3 sequence is CASRWTENTEAFF. The CDR3 DNA reads as TGTGCCAGCAGATGGACAGAGAACACTGAAGCTTTCTTT. The V and J genes are TRBV2 and TRBJ1-1; TRBD1 is a possible D gene (6 bases). Per the germline V gene, CDR1 is SNHLY and CDR2 is FYNNEI. The CDR3 loop spans 13 amino acids. V lost 6 bases to trimming and J lost 1 base, with 9 bases between them.